This T cell receptor beta chain was identified during a study of CD8+ T cells in alopecia areata. About the research overall: Tofacitinib lasted 6 to 18 months, then 6 months off drug. Study-wide results and caveats: Sharing of TCR sequences between patients (possibly for HLA-related reasons) was less clear than in mice.

V lost 5 bases to trimming and J lost 10 bases, with 9 bases between them. The CDR3 consists of 11 residues. Germline V gives CDR1 GTSNPN, CDR2 SVGIG (reference sequence). RNA was isolated and reverse transcribed to cDNA, the sequencing template. TCRdb's copy holds only in-frame clones and misses some; the assay was immunoSEQ multiplex PCR. The sample lists a few hundred thousand clones, roughly 69% occurring once. Collected material from alopecia areata patients comprised lesional scalp punch biopsies and peripheral blood. T lymphocytes (CD4+ and CD8+) were sorted from PBMCs. With regard to this clone: The target antigen is unknown.

This sample comprised CD4+ T cells sorted from blood, obtained at week 0. The chain employs TRBV30 and TRBJ1-6; tentatively, D is TRBD1 (6 bases). The clonotype comes from a human donor with alopecia areata. The CDR3 reads CAWDRSSPLHF. CDR3 nucleotides: TGTGCCTGGGACAGGTCCTCACCCCTCCACTTT.